This T cell receptor beta chain is drawn from a study of blood T cells in healthy people across ages. Study-level information: For every two T cells, template switching captured about one barcoded beta molecule.

For the second PCR, which ran for about 7 to 11 cycles, a sample-barcoded 5' primer and a J-beta primer mix were used. MiXCR, run by TCRdb on the 5' RACE reads, gives a single entry per CDR3 protein. This table holds around 1,700,000 distinct CDR3 sequences, 28% found once. Germline V gives CDR1 DFQATT, CDR2 SNEGSKA (reference sequence). There are 15 residues in the CDR3. Trimming at V came to 5 bases and at J to 2 bases, leaving 10 bases not matched to a gene. As to this clonotype: The antigen remains unidentified.

General study findings and limits: A conclusive naive versus antigen-experienced comparison was prevented by the unsorted PBMCs.

The rearrangement joins TRBV20-1 to TRBJ2-3, with TRBD2 matching over 7 bases. The origin of this receptor is a woman aged 25 to 39 in good health. The sequenced sample was blood. CDR3 loop: CSAPRGGPSTDTQYF. In DNA, the CDR3 is TGCAGTGCTCCACGCGGGGGACCTTCCACAGATACGCAGTATTTT.